This T cell receptor beta chain comes out of a study of blood T cell repertoires in COVID-19. Overall study: T cells, B-cell-depleted T cells, or PBMCs supplied cDNA or gDNA.

Germline lookup yields CDR1 LNHDA and CDR2 SQIVND (reference sequence). This CDR3 comprises 15 residues. Losses at the gene ends were 6 bases for V and 0 bases for J; bases not matched to a gene: 6. In the study's own analysis: By means of reference gene primer amplification, nucleated cell counts were estimated. Method: immunoSEQ multiplex PCR; TCRdb's copy keeps in-frame clones and lacks some. That table is the source of V, J and clone size, and D and trimming were worked out from the DNA. Of under 85,000 clones in the sample, around 88% were seen once. The gene calls are TRBV19 and TRBJ2-3; 7 nucleotides line up with TRBD2. The sequenced sample consisted of peripheral blood. This sequence originates from a man between 65 and 85 years old with active or convalescent COVID-19. The CDR3 coding sequence is TGTGCCAGTAGATGGGATAGCGGGAGCACAGATACGCAGTATTTT. It is translated as CASRWDSGSTDTQYF. The whole variable domain, remainder taken from reference TRBV19 and TRBJ2-3, is DGGITQSPKYLFRKEGQNVTLSCEQNLNHDAMYWYRQDPGQGLRLIYYSQIVNDFQKGDIAEGYSVSREKKESFPLTVTSAQKNPTAFYLCASRWDSGSTDTQYFGPGTRLTVL.